This entry describes one TCR beta chain. Its antigen remains unidentified. Germline V gene sequence: CDR1 SGHDT, CDR2 YYEEEE. J gave up 3 bases and V 1 base, and 6 bases lay outside the gene matches. CDR3 length equals 17 residues. The sample comes from a study of T-cell memory formation after mild COVID-19. Looking at the study overall: The TCR clusters were mostly specific to one donor. Findings and limits, study-wide: Confirmation was lacking for SARS-CoV-2 specificity of second-wave clones that peaked on day 37. Some SARS-CoV-2-responding clones were already detected in memory before infection.

One entry per CDR3 protein, called by TCRdb with MiXCR from the 5' RACE reads. The sample contains about 57,000 distinct CDR3 sequences, 9% to 15% of which appear only once. This TCR was recovered from a man aged 18 to 29 who had mild COVID-19 (a few samples of this study predate the infection). Cell type and time point are not known. Sequencing was done on a sample of PBMCs or a T cell subset sorted from them (not recorded which). V and J are TRBV5-6 and TRBJ2-1; TRBD1 matches at 11 bases. Written as DNA, the CDR3 is TGTGCCAGCAGCTTGAGGACAGGGGGCAAGGTCTACAATGAGCAGTTCTTC. Translated: CASSLRTGGKVYNEQFF.